Below, 20 T cell receptor beta chains from the same sample are listed, as sequenced in a study of response to subunit inactivated influenza vaccine. TCRdb re-derived calls from the RT-PCR reads in MiXCR, one entry per CDR3 protein. The table includes 500,000 or so distinct CDR3 sequences, 16% detected once. The material sequenced was CD4+ T cells sorted from PBMCs, taken about 23 months after vaccination. The receptors stem from a man aged 50-75 years who received an inactivated influenza vaccine.

At least ten counts were recorded for this clonotype. This chain connects TRBV5-1 to TRBJ2-1; 7 nucleotides align to TRBD1. The J segment lost 5 bases and the V segment lost 4 bases, leaving 12 bases of the junction unmatched. Per the germline V gene, CDR1 is SGHRS and CDR2 is YFSETQ. The CDR3 extends over 16 amino acids. In nucleotides, the CDR3 is TGCGCCAGCAGCCCTCAGGCCGGGACAGTCAACAATGAGCAGTTCTTC. Its protein is CASSPQAGTVNNEQFF.

The sample holds many counts of this clonotype. The V gene is TRBV6-4, the J gene TRBJ2-7, with 11 nucleotides matching TRBD1. The CDR3 totals 19 residues. Germline V gene data show CDR1 as MRHNA and CDR2 as SNTAGT. J was trimmed by 0 bases and V by 6 bases; bases with no gene match: 16. CDR3 bases: TGTGCCAGCAGGACTACTCGGGACAGGGGGTCCATTAGCTCCTACGAGCAGTACTTC. It yields the protein CASRTTRDRGSISSYEQYF.

V is TRBV2 and J is TRBJ2-7, with D perhaps TRBD1 (5 bases). V dropped 3 bases and J dropped 0 bases, with 9 bases sitting between them. CDR1 SNHLY and CDR2 FYNNEI come from the germline V gene. CDR3 size: 14 residues. CDR3 DNA sequence: TGTGCCAGCAGTGAGTACAGGAGCTCCTACGAGCAGTACTTC. Its protein is CASSEYRSSYEQYF.

The sample holds many counts of this clonotype. The chain is built from TRBV3-1 and TRBJ2-4; TRBD2 might be the D (6 bases). In germline, CDR1 is LGHDT, CDR2 YNNKEL (reference sequence). The V and J ends lost 1 base and 7 bases respectively, with 17 bases between them. The CDR3 sequence is 16 residues long. The CDR3 bases are TGTGCCAGCAGCCAAGTAGCGGATGGGGCGCCTAACATTCAGTACTTC. This codes for CASSQVADGAPNIQYF.

This clonotype was seen a handful of times. The chain combines TRBV7-2 with TRBJ1-4; 7 bases are shared with TRBD1. Trimming at V came to 5 bases and at J to 13 bases, leaving 10 bases not matched to a gene. CDR1 and CDR2 (germline): SGHTA, FQGNSA. The CDR3 spans 13 residues. CDR3 residues: CASSLLQGNRLFF. As DNA, the CDR3 is TGTGCCAGCAGCCTTCTACAGGGGAATAGACTGTTTTTT.

The chain has TRBV9 and TRBJ1-2, with unresolved D. The CDR3 extends over 13 amino acids. Germline V gene sequence: CDR1 SGDLS, CDR2 YYNGEE. Trimming shortened V by 0 bases and J by 1 base, and 4 bases separated the two germline ends. CDR3 amino acids: CASSVEDNYGYTF. CDR3 bases: TGTGCCAGCAGCGTAGAGGATAACTATGGCTACACCTTC.

This clonotype was counted a few times. The chain joins TRBV5-1 to TRBJ2-3, with 11 nucleotides matching TRBD2. V gave up 4 bases and J gave up 6 bases; unmatched junction bases: 7. There are 15 residues in the CDR3. The V gene's germline CDR1 is SGHRS and CDR2 YFSETQ. The CDR3 loop reads CASSVIAGGDDTQYF. Written as DNA, the CDR3 is TGCGCCAGCAGCGTTATAGCGGGGGGGGACGATACGCAGTATTTT.

This clonotype occurred many times. The V call is TRBV5-1, the J call TRBJ1-2; D might be TRBD1 (6 bases). The germline V and J ends were trimmed by 3 bases and 8 bases, with 17 bases remaining between them. Germline V gene data show CDR1 as SGHRS and CDR2 as YFSETQ. This CDR3 is 14 amino acids long. DNA for the CDR3: TGCGCCAGCAGCTGGGACATCAGTAGAGTCGGCTACACCTTC. Amino acid sequence: CASSWDISRVGYTF.

This clonotype was counted a few times. The CDR3 loop reads CASRTSGRARNNEQFF. DNA of the CDR3: TGTGCCAGCAGGACTAGCGGGAGGGCCAGGAACAATGAGCAGTTCTTC. The chain uses TRBV2 and TRBJ2-1, with 14 bases fitting TRBD2. The junction had 6 bases not matched to a gene; V was cut back by 6 bases and J by 5 bases. Germline-derived CDR1 and CDR2 are SNHLY and FYNNEI. This CDR3 comprises 16 residues.

This clonotype was recorded a few times. J is TRBJ2-3 and V is TRBV6-1; possibly TRBD1 or TRBD2 for D (5 bases each). Between the trimmed V and J ends, which lost 7 bases and 3 bases, there was a span of 17 bases. The CDR3 length is 15 residues. The germline gives CDR1 MNHNS, CDR2 SASEGT. Here the CDR3 DNA reads TGTGCCAGCACCGGGTCCCTCTGGGGGACAGATACGCAGTATTTT. Protein sequence: CASTGSLWGTDTQYF.

The chain couples TRBV12-3 or TRBV12-4 to TRBJ2-1, with D hard to call. The V and J ends lost 2 bases and 2 bases respectively, with 7 bases between them. This CDR3 has 14 amino acids. The CDR3 loop reads CASSLYRTYNEQFF. CDR3 DNA: TGTGCCAGCAGTTTATACAGAACCTACAATGAGCAGTTCTTC.

This clonotype has at least ten counts. V usage is TRBV29-1 and J usage is TRBJ2-3; no clear D. Trimming left V 3 bases short and J 1 base short, with 5 bases between. The CDR3 is made up of 12 amino acids. Per germline, CDR1 SQVTM and CDR2 ANQGSEA. The CDR3 is CSVDAGTDTQYF. The CDR3 DNA follows: TGCAGCGTTGATGCAGGCACAGATACGCAGTATTTT.

The J gene is TRBJ2-5, the V gene TRBV5-1; D gene ambiguous. Trimming took off 4 bases at V and 2 bases at J, with 18 bases between the two ends. The germline gives CDR1 SGHRS, CDR2 YFSETQ. The CDR3 runs to 16 residues. The CDR3 bases are TGCGCCAGCAGCCCCCAAACCGGACGGTCACAAGAGACCCAGTACTTC. Amino acid sequence: CASSPQTGRSQETQYF.

This clonotype was counted a few times. The rearrangement uses TRBV20-1 and TRBJ2-1, with 8 bases lining up with TRBD2. Germline CDR1 and CDR2: DFQATT and SNEGSKA (reference sequence). The CDR3 has 15 residues. Trimming removed 6 bases from V and 7 bases from J; junction bases left unmatched: 14. CDR3 DNA sequence: TGCAGTGCCAACAGACTAGCGAGGGGGTGGAATGAGCAGTTCTTC. Its translation: CSANRLARGWNEQFF.

The V gene is TRBV3-1, the J gene TRBJ1-2; D possibly corresponds to TRBD1 (6 bases). Deletions cut 3 bases from V and 3 bases from J, with 17 bases between. Per germline, CDR1 LGHDT and CDR2 YNNKEL (reference sequence). The CDR3 covers 16 residues. The CDR3 DNA follows: TGTGCCAGCAGCCAGGCTGTCCAGGGGTACTACTATGGCTACACCTTC. Translated: CASSQAVQGYYYGYTF. Together with reference TRBV3-1 and TRBJ1-2, the CDR3 gives the full variable domain: DTAVSQTPKYLVTQMGNDKSIKCEQNLGHDTMYWYKQDSKKFLKIMFSYNNKELIINETVPNRFSPKSPDKAHLNLHINSLELGDSAVYFCASSQAVQGYYYGYTFGSGTRLTVV.

This clonotype was recorded many times. The chain links TRBV20-1 to TRBJ1-1; D call uncertain. Germline assignment: CDR1 DFQATT and CDR2 SNEGSKA (reference sequence). V lost 3 bases and J 0 bases, leaving 11 bases between the germline ends. The CDR3 covers 14 residues. The CDR3 loop is CSASQGPMNTEAFF. The CDR3 DNA reads TGCAGTGCTAGTCAAGGGCCCATGAACACTGAAGCTTTCTTT.

This clonotype occurred a few times. The DNA of the CDR3 is TGTGCCAGCAGCTTAGAATCTTGGCAGGACAATGAGCAGTTCTTC. It encodes CASSLESWQDNEQFF. The V and J genes are TRBV7-9 and TRBJ2-1, with D uncertain. CDR1 and CDR2 (germline): SEHNR, FQNEAQ (reference sequence). The CDR3 extends over 15 amino acids. The V and J ends lost 1 base and 5 bases respectively, with 12 bases between them. Combining the CDR3 with reference TRBV7-9 and TRBJ2-1 gives the whole variable domain DTGVSQNPRHKITKRGQNVTFRCDPISEHNRLYWYRQTLGQGPEFLTYFQNEAQLEKSRLLSDRFSAERPKGSFSTLEIQRTEQGDSAMYLCASSLESWQDNEQFFGPGTRLTVL.

This clonotype was seen more than once but under ten times. The genes are TRBV5-1 and TRBJ2-7, with TRBD2 matching over 9 bases. Germline CDR1 and CDR2: SGHRS and YFSETQ. V shed 0 bases, J shed 5 bases, and the junction held 9 bases outside the gene matches. The CDR3 sequence is 16 residues long. For the CDR3, the DNA is TGCGCCAGCAGCTTGGCCGTTGGCGGGAGGGCGGACGAGCAGTACTTC. This translates into CASSLAVGGRADEQYF. Looking up the rest from reference TRBV5-1 and TRBJ2-7 gives the full variable domain: KAGVTQTPRYLIKTRGQQVTLSCSPISGHRSVSWYQQTPGQGLQFLFEYFSETQRNKGNFPGRFSGRQFSNSRSEMNVSTLELGDSALYLCASSLAVGGRADEQYFGPGTRLTVT.

The V and J genes are TRBV12-3 or TRBV12-4 and TRBJ2-5, with no clear D. Trimming took 6 bases from V and 4 from J, leaving 12 bases between them. The CDR3 consists of 13 residues. CDR3 in DNA: TGTGCCAGCAGCAGAGGACCACTAGAGACCCAGTACTTC. Translation gives CASSRGPLETQYF.

The rearrangement joins TRBV4-2 to TRBJ1-1; D is unresolved. V was pared by 0 bases and J by 5 bases, with 7 bases between. Germline CDR1 reads LGHNA; CDR2 reads YNFKEQ. The CDR3 has 13 amino acids. The CDR3 DNA reads as TGTGCCAGCAGCCAAGATCGCCAGACTGAAGCTTTCTTT. Its translation is CASSQDRQTEAFF.